This TCR beta chain came from a study of blood T cell repertoires in COVID-19. Overall study context: The origin of the acute and convalescent COVID-19 samples was the United States, Italy and Spain. T cells, B-cell-depleted T cells, or PBMCs supplied cDNA or gDNA.

The method was immunoSEQ multiplex PCR; TCRdb's version includes in-frame clones alone and lacks a portion of them. The data hold just over 60,000 clones, with roughly 80% observed a single time. Trimming took off 0 bases at V and 3 bases at J, with 12 bases between the two ends. Germline CDR1 is MNHEY and CDR2 is SMNVEV (reference sequence). The CDR3 length is 16 residues. The sequencing sample was made of peripheral blood. This rearrangement joins TRBV27 to TRBJ1-5; no clear D. This clonotype was sampled from a man aged 55-75 years with acute or convalescent COVID-19. CDR3 loop: CASSLSRVGANQPQHF. CDR3 bases: TGTGCCAGCAGTTTATCGAGGGTCGGTGCCAATCAGCCCCAGCATTTT.